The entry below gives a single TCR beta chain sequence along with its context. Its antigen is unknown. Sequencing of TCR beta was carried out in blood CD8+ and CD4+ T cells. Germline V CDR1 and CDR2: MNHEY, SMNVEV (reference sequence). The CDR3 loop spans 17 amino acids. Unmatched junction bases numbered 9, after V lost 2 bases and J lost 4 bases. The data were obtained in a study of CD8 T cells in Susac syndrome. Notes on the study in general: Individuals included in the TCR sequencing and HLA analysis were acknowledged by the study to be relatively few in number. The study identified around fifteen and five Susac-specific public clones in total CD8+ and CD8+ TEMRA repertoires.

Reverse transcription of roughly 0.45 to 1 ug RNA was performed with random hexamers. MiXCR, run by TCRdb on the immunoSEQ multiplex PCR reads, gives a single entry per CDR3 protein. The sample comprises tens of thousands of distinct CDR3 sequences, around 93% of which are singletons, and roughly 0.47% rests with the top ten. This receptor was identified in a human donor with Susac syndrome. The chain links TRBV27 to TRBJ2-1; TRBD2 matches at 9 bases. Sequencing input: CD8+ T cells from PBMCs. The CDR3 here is CASSLKPGLADYNEQFF. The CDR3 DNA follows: TGTGCCAGCAGTTTAAAGCCGGGACTAGCAGATTACAATGAGCAGTTCTTC.